Each of the 20 T cell receptor beta chains below was sequenced from the same sample in a study of radiation and T cells in renal cell carcinoma. The treatment is: treatment-naive control, cytoreductive nephrectomy. Sequencing used immunoSEQ multiplex PCR; TCRdb keeps in-frame clones, though not all of them. The data contain approximately 12,000 clones, 60% to 75% of them singletons. The sequencing used tumor tissue, collected from a patient whose treatment was nephrectomy without radiotherapy. These receptors all stem from a woman aged 80 or older with renal cell carcinoma.

CDR3 region: CASSEGGLAGNIQYF. The CDR3 DNA reads TGCGCCAGCAGTGAGGGGGGACTAGCGGGGAACATTCAGTACTTC. The chain is built from TRBV10-2 and TRBJ2-4; 13 nucleotides line up with TRBD2. The germline CDR1 and CDR2 sequences are WSHSY and SAAADI. The CDR3 length is 15 residues. V shed 2 bases, J shed 7 bases, and the junction held 2 bases outside the gene matches.

The gene calls are TRBV6-1 and TRBJ2-1; 11 positions match TRBD2. The germline V gene has CDR1 MNHNS and CDR2 SASEGT. There are 17 residues in the CDR3. Trimming at V came to 5 bases and at J to 0 bases, leaving 6 bases not matched to a gene. The CDR3 region has the DNA TGTGCCAGCAGTCAAGGACTAGCGGGTCACTCCTACAATGAGCAGTTCTTC. It encodes CASSQGLAGHSYNEQFF.

V and J are TRBV5-1 and TRBJ1-5; D perhaps matches TRBD1 (6 bases). Between the trimmed V and J ends, which lost 4 bases and 0 bases, there was a span of 11 bases. This CDR3 comprises 15 residues. Germline V gives CDR1 SGHRS, CDR2 YFSETQ. The CDR3 DNA reads TGCGCCAGCAGCGTACAGGGAGATAGCAATCAGCCCCAGCATTTT. Amino acids: CASSVQGDSNQPQHF.

V and J are TRBV4-2 and TRBJ2-3; 11 bases line up with TRBD2. The CDR3 covers 17 residues. Losses at the gene ends were 6 bases for V and 0 bases for J; bases not matched to a gene: 8. Germline CDR1 LGHNA, CDR2 YNFKEQ. The DNA for the CDR3 is TGTGCCAGCAGATTGGGACTAGCGGTATATAGCACAGATACGCAGTATTTT. Its protein is CASRLGLAVYSTDTQYF.

This clone was seen more than once but under ten times. This chain joins TRBV7-2 and TRBJ2-5; possibly TRBD2 for D (5 bases). The V gene's germline CDR1 is SGHTA and CDR2 FQGNSA. V lost 0 bases, J lost 5 bases, and 10 bases lay in between. The CDR3 consists of 14 residues. CDR3 sequence (DNA): TGTGCCAGCAGCTTAGCTAGCGTCCAGGAGACCCAGTACTTC. It translates to CASSLASVQETQYF.

This chain joins TRBV9 and TRBJ1-5; D may be TRBD1 (5 bases). This CDR3 is 15 amino acids long. The V gene's germline CDR1 is SGDLS and CDR2 YYNGEE. Trimming stripped 0 bases from V and 2 bases from J, with 9 bases between. The CDR3: CASSVDGRGNQPQHF. DNA of the CDR3: TGTGCCAGCAGCGTAGATGGCAGGGGCAATCAGCCCCAGCATTTT.

The CDR3: CSVVGIPGGLDEQFF. CDR3 bases: TGCAGCGTTGTGGGCATTCCAGGGGGCCTTGATGAGCAGTTCTTC. The genes are TRBV29-1 and TRBJ2-1; TRBD1 aligns across 8 bases. The length of the CDR3 is 15 residues. Germline lookup yields CDR1 SQVTM and CDR2 ANQGSEA. V gave up 4 bases and J gave up 8 bases; unmatched junction bases: 13.

The V gene is TRBV6-5, the J gene TRBJ2-7; weak D call: TRBD1 (6 bases). Between the trimmed V and J ends, which lost 6 bases and 3 bases, there was a span of 18 bases. Germline loops: CDR1 MNHEY, CDR2 SVGAGI. This CDR3 contains 15 residues. CDR3 sequence: CASSQESRGYYEQYV. The CDR3 bases are TGTGCCAGCAGCCAAGAGAGCAGGGGTTACTACGAGCAGTACGTC.

The chain uses TRBV19 and TRBJ2-7, with unresolved D. The germline V gene has CDR1 LNHDA and CDR2 SQIVND (reference sequence). The CDR3 loop spans 15 amino acids. V was trimmed by 5 bases and J by 0 bases, leaving 14 bases between them. The CDR3 DNA follows: TGTGCCAGTAGTTCCTTGGGTAAGAGCTCCTACGAGCAGTACTTC. It yields the protein CASSSLGKSSYEQYF.

This clone was counted once. The chain links TRBV5-1 to TRBJ1-1; D gene unclear. V was shortened by 4 bases and J by 8 bases, with 12 bases between the two germline ends. Germline CDR1 is SGHRS and CDR2 is YFSETQ. The CDR3 has 12 amino acids. The CDR3 loop is CASSRDGKEAFF. The CDR3 DNA follows: TGCGCCAGCAGCCGAGACGGTAAAGAAGCTTTCTTT.

This clone is large (0.1 to 1%) in the sample. The V and J genes are TRBV2 and TRBJ1-4; D is undetermined. CDR1 and CDR2 from the germline V gene are SNHLY and FYNNEI. The CDR3 totals 15 residues. V lost 3 bases, J lost 4 bases, and 12 bases lay in between. The DNA of the CDR3 is TGTGCCAGCAGTGACCCCGGGAATTATAATGAAAAACTGTTTTTT. This translates into CASSDPGNYNEKLFF.

V usage is TRBV6-5 and J usage is TRBJ2-5, with a tentative D call TRBD1 (5 bases). From germline, CDR1 is MNHEY and CDR2 SVGAGI. V lost 0 bases, J lost 0 bases, and 11 bases lay in between. The CDR3 is made up of 16 amino acids. The chain's CDR3 is CASSYSWGLYQETQYF. The DNA for the CDR3 is TGTGCCAGCAGTTACTCGTGGGGCTTGTACCAAGAGACCCAGTACTTC.

This clone was found once. V is TRBV5-1 and J is TRBJ2-6; possibly TRBD1 or TRBD2 for D (5 bases each). Per the germline V gene, CDR1 is SGHRS and CDR2 is YFSETQ. CDR3 size: 19 residues. V lost 5 bases to trimming and J lost 0 bases, with 21 bases between them. The CDR3 loop is CASSLYRGGIRSGANVLTF. The CDR3, as DNA: TGCGCCAGCAGTTTATACCGGGGCGGAATACGCTCTGGGGCCAACGTCCTGACTTTC. The full variable domain, completed using reference TRBV5-1 and TRBJ2-6, is KAGVTQTPRYLIKTRGQQVTLSCSPISGHRSVSWYQQTPGQGLQFLFEYFSETQRNKGNFPGRFSGRQFSNSRSEMNVSTLELGDSALYLCASSLYRGGIRSGANVLTFGAGSRLTVL.

The rearrangement uses TRBV2 and TRBJ1-6; maybe TRBD1 (5 bases). Trimming left V 4 bases short and J 7 bases short, with 11 bases between. Germline V CDR1 and CDR2: SNHLY, FYNNEI. The CDR3 extends over 14 amino acids. DNA for the CDR3: TGTGCCAGCAGTGTCCCGACAGTGAATTCACCCCTCCACTTT. Protein product: CASSVPTVNSPLHF.

The chain recombines TRBV14 with TRBJ1-2, with TRBD1 identical over 8 bases. Germline-derived CDR1 and CDR2 are SGHDN and FVKESK. The CDR3 runs 13 residues. V was pared by 6 bases and J by 5 bases, with 5 bases of the junction left unmatched. This CDR3 is CASRPTGVYGYTF. CDR3 DNA: TGTGCCAGCAGGCCGACAGGGGTTTATGGCTACACCTTC.

There are a few counts of this clone. V is TRBV5-6 and J is TRBJ2-2; D not certain. CDR1 and CDR2 from the germline V gene are SGHDT and YYEEEE. V gave up 7 bases and J gave up 0 bases, with 10 bases separating them. The CDR3 extends over 14 amino acids. This chain's CDR3 is CASGPTPNTGELFF. CDR3 bases: TGTGCCAGCGGCCCCACCCCGAACACCGGGGAGCTGTTTTTT. Complete variable domain (other parts from reference TRBV5-6 and TRBJ2-2): DAGVTQSPTHLIKTRGQQVTLRCSPKSGHDTVSWYQQALGQGPQFIFQYYEEEERQRGNFPDRFSGHQFPNYSSELNVNALLLGDSALYLCASGPTPNTGELFFGEGSRLTVL.

This chain joins TRBV27 and TRBJ2-7; possible D gene TRBD1, 6 bases. This CDR3 is 15 amino acids long. CDR1 is MNHEY, CDR2 SMNVEV, per germline (reference sequence). Deletions cut 6 bases from V and 4 bases from J, with 19 bases between. In DNA form, the CDR3 reads TGTGCCAGCAGGGCACTGGCAGGGGTAGTATACGAGCAGTACGTC. This encodes CASRALAGVVYEQYV.

V and J are TRBV6-1 and TRBJ1-4; D might be TRBD1 (6 bases). Germline V gene lookup returns CDR1 MNHNS and CDR2 SASEGT. With 6 bases removed from V and 8 bases from J, the gap between germline ends came to 19 bases. CDR3 length: 15 amino acids. CDR3: CASSLTGPIGEKLFF. As DNA, the CDR3 is TGTGCCAGCAGCCTCACAGGGCCAATAGGGGAAAAACTGTTTTTT.

CDR3 DNA sequence: TGTGCCAGCAGCTTTCAGGGGCCCAATCAGCCCCAGCATTTT. Translation gives CASSFQGPNQPQHF. J is TRBJ1-5 and V is TRBV11-2; D might be TRBD1 (6 bases). CDR3 length: 14 amino acids. Germline CDR1 is SGHAT and CDR2 is FQNNGV. V lost 3 bases, J lost 3 bases, and 9 bases lay in between.

V and J are TRBV27 and TRBJ1-1; D remains unclear. V lost 6 bases to trimming and J lost 6 bases, with 14 bases between them. The CDR3 length is 13 residues. The germline CDR1 and CDR2 sequences are MNHEY and SMNVEV (reference sequence). The CDR3 coding sequence is TGTGCCAGCAGCTTTCTGGCTACATCTGAAGCTTTCTTT. This encodes CASSFLATSEAFF.